This T cell receptor beta chain was recovered during a study of shared T cell receptors in the human thymus. Some clones are missing from TCRdb's copy, which holds only in-frame ones; the method was immunoSEQ multiplex PCR. The sample carries approximately 580,000 clones, roughly 74% recorded once. Germline V gene data show CDR1 as MGHRA and CDR2 as YSYEKL. Trimming pared 1 base from V and 2 bases from J, leaving 15 bases between. The CDR3 runs to 16 residues. This sample also appeared in a second study, on human thymus T cells.

The clonotype comes from a boy under two years old with a congenital heart defect. Sequenced: thymocytes. The chain recombines TRBV4-1 with TRBJ2-7; no firm D call. The CDR3 nucleotides read TGCGCCAGCAGCCAAGTGGGCAGTCAAGCAACCTACGAGCAGTACTTC. Residues: CASSQVGSQATYEQYF.